The present entry profiles one T cell receptor beta chain with its context. Germline CDR1 MNHEY, CDR2 SVGEGT. V was trimmed by 6 bases and J by 0 bases, leaving 12 bases between them. The CDR3 is made up of 15 amino acids. The data derive from a study of CD8 T cells in Susac syndrome. Study information: Susac syndrome patients were untreated, on corticosteroids with some adding intravenous immunoglobulin, or on intravenous immunoglobulin only.

An amount of RNA that ranged from roughly 0.45 to 1 ug was reverse transcribed with random hexamers. TCRdb analysed the immunoSEQ multiplex PCR reads with MiXCR anew, one entry per CDR3 protein. The repertoire consists of roughly 150,000 distinct CDR3 sequences, with roughly 96% occurring once and the leading ten covering 0.15% to 0.2%. The J gene is TRBJ2-4, the V gene TRBV6-2 or TRBV6-3; the D is unclear. The source material was CD4+ T cells from PBMCs. The source is a human donor with Susac syndrome. Here the CDR3 reads CASRQRVIAKNIQYF. CDR3 coding DNA: TGTGCCAGCAGACAACGGGTCATAGCCAAAAACATTCAGTACTTC.